The 32 T cell receptor beta chains below all came from one sample that was sequenced in a study of blood T cell repertoires in COVID-19. Data came from immunoSEQ multiplex PCR; TCRdb stores just in-frame clones and leaves some out. The top ten clones hold about 12% of a sample with 65,000 to 75,000 clones, 70% to 80% of them seen once. Sequencing input: peripheral blood. The receptors here all came from a human donor in a cohort sampled during active COVID-19.

The chain is built from TRBV18 and TRBJ2-7; D might be TRBD2 (5 bases). The germline gives CDR1 KGHSH, CDR2 LQKENI. Trimming shortened V by 0 bases and J by 7 bases, and 16 bases separated the two germline ends. The CDR3 is made up of 15 amino acids. DNA for the CDR3: TGTGCCAGCTCACCACCGTCCAGCCTTCGGGGAGAGCAGTACTTC. It translates to CASSPPSSLRGEQYF.

The J gene is TRBJ2-1, the V gene TRBV7-3; TRBD2 is a possible D gene (6 bases). The length of the CDR3 is 16 residues. Germline V gene sequence: CDR1 SGHTA, CDR2 FQGTGA. Trimming cost V 1 base and J 3 bases, with 13 bases left between them. The DNA for the CDR3 is TGTGCCAGCAGCTTAAAGTCGGCGGGAATCTACAATGAGCAGTTCTTC. Its translation: CASSLKSAGIYNEQFF.

The rearrangement joins TRBV7-6 to TRBJ1-2, with 7 bases aligning to TRBD1. The CDR3 length is 15 residues. The V gene end was trimmed by 5 bases and the J gene end by 5 bases; junction bases not matched to a gene: 11. Looked up from germline, CDR1 is SGHVS and CDR2 is FNYEAQ. CDR3 protein: CASSPGGDRVYGYTF. The CDR3 region has the DNA TGTGCCAGCAGCCCCGGCGGGGACAGAGTTTATGGCTACACCTTC.

The chain is built from TRBV6-2 or TRBV6-3 and TRBJ1-2; TRBD1 matches at 7 bases. The junction had 5 bases not matched to a gene; V was cut back by 2 bases and J by 8 bases. In germline, CDR1 is MNHEY, CDR2 SVGEGT. The CDR3 runs 13 residues. CDR3 amino acids: CASSYGQVRGYTF. Written as DNA, the CDR3 is TGTGCCAGCAGTTACGGACAGGTTCGAGGCTACACCTTC.

The chain is built from TRBV27 and TRBJ2-1; TRBD2 is a possible D gene (7 bases). CDR3 length equals 16 residues. Trimming shortened V by 5 bases and J by 4 bases, and 18 bases separated the two germline ends. Germline V gene data show CDR1 as MNHEY and CDR2 as SMNVEV (reference sequence). The CDR3 DNA reads as TGTGCCAGCAGTCACGCCCGGGGGGCGGGTTACAATGAGCAGTTCTTC. Its protein product is CASSHARGAGYNEQFF.

There are a few counts of this clone. This same CDR3 is encoded by further DNA sequences in the sample. The rearrangement uses TRBV18 and TRBJ1-5; TRBD1 matches at 11 bases. Per germline, CDR1 KGHSH and CDR2 LQKENI. This CDR3 comprises 14 residues. J was trimmed by 6 bases and V by 2 bases; bases with no gene match: 0. The CDR3 DNA reads TGTGCCAGCTCACCAGGGACAGGGGGTCAGCCCCAGCATTTT. Encoded protein: CASSPGTGGQPQHF.

The chain employs TRBV30 and TRBJ2-3; TRBD2 might be the D (7 bases). CDR1 and CDR2 from the germline V gene are GTSNPN and SVGIG (reference sequence). V lost 1 base to trimming and J lost 6 bases, with 14 bases between them. The CDR3 loop spans 14 amino acids. CDR3 loop: CAWSARGAGDTQYF. The DNA for the CDR3 is TGTGCCTGGAGTGCCCGGGGGGCGGGGGATACGCAGTATTTT.

The chain is built from TRBV9 and TRBJ2-3; TRBD2 aligns across 10 bases. CDR1 is SGDLS, CDR2 YYNGEE, per germline. Trimming cost V 1 base and J 2 bases; bases outside gene matches: 7. The CDR3 has 17 residues. DNA for the CDR3: TGTGCCAGCAGCGTACAAACGAGCGGGAGGGACACAGATACGCAGTATTTT. Its protein is CASSVQTSGRDTDTQYF.

In its sample, this clone was seen many times. The chain links TRBV30 to TRBJ2-1, with a weak D call TRBD2 (5 bases). The CDR3 is 15 residues long. Germline values: CDR1 GTSNPN, CDR2 SVGIG (reference sequence). With 8 bases removed from V and 0 bases from J, the gap between germline ends came to 17 bases. CDR3 sequence (DNA): TGTGCCGGCTCAGGAGGAGGTAGCTCCTACAATGAGCAGTTCTTC. Its protein is CAGSGGGSSYNEQFF.

V usage is TRBV6-5 and J usage is TRBJ2-7; D is unclear. The CDR3 totals 16 residues. Germline V gene sequence: CDR1 MNHEY, CDR2 SVGAGI. V gave up 0 bases and J gave up 7 bases, with 19 bases separating them. For the CDR3, the DNA is TGTGCCAGCAGTTACTCGAGAAGTCCTTCCGGCGGTGAGCAGTACTTC. This encodes CASSYSRSPSGGEQYF.

V gene TRBV28 combines with J gene TRBJ1-5, with D possibly being TRBD1 (5 bases). Germline CDR1 MDHEN, CDR2 SYDVKM. V was shortened by 10 bases and J by 0 bases, with 13 bases between the two germline ends. This CDR3 has 14 amino acids. The DNA of the CDR3 is TGTGCCACCGGCGGGACTTATAGCAATCAGCCCCAGCATTTT. It is translated as CATGGTYSNQPQHF.

The V gene is TRBV19, the J gene TRBJ2-7, with D maybe TRBD1 (5 bases). V was pared by 5 bases and J by 0 bases, with 11 bases between. The CDR3 spans 14 residues. The germline gives CDR1 LNHDA, CDR2 SQIVND (reference sequence). The CDR3 reads CASSEQDLSYEQYF. CDR3 nucleotide sequence: TGTGCCAGTAGTGAACAGGATCTCTCCTACGAGCAGTACTTC.

This clone was observed a few times. The chain joins TRBV3-1 (or the pseudogene TRBV3-2) to TRBJ1-1, with a weak D call TRBD1 (5 bases). The CDR3 loop spans 17 amino acids. Trimming pared 1 base from V and 1 base from J, leaving 16 bases between. Looked up from germline, CDR1 is LGHDT and CDR2 is YNNKEL (reference sequence). The DNA of the CDR3 is TGTGCCAGCAGCCAAGCCCCCCGAGACAGTCCGAACACTGAAGCTTTCTTT. Translation: CASSQAPRDSPNTEAFF.

CDR3 amino acids: CASSSQGRANYGYTF. In DNA form, the CDR3 reads TGTGCCAGCAGTTCACAGGGAAGAGCTAACTATGGCTACACCTTC. The V gene is TRBV6-2 or TRBV6-3, the J gene TRBJ1-2; a possible D gene is TRBD1 (6 bases). From germline, CDR1 is MNHEY and CDR2 SVGEGT. This CDR3 is 15 amino acids long. The V end lost 4 bases, the J end lost 0 bases, and 12 bases lay between the germline ends.

The sample holds a few counts of this clone. This same CDR3 is encoded by further DNA sequences in the sample. The rearrangement links TRBV19 to TRBJ2-2, with TRBD1 identical over 7 bases. Germline lookup yields CDR1 LNHDA and CDR2 SQIVND (reference sequence). CDR3 length equals 16 residues. The ends lost 3 bases at V and 0 bases at J; junction bases unmatched: 4. CDR3 nucleotide sequence: TGTGCCAGTAGTATCATCGGGACAGCGAACACCGGGGAGCTGTTTTTT. Translating it yields CASSIIGTANTGELFF.

The rearrangement joins TRBV24-1 to TRBJ1-2; 7 bases agree with TRBD1. V was clipped by 4 bases and J by 6 bases; unmatched bases: 4. The CDR3 is made up of 13 amino acids. Germline V gene sequence: CDR1 KGHDR, CDR2 SFDVKD. The CDR3 DNA sequence: TGTGCCACCAGTGACCGGACAGGCAATGGCTACACCTTC. Translating gives CATSDRTGNGYTF.

The V gene is TRBV4-3, the J gene TRBJ1-2; D might be TRBD1 (5 bases). The germline CDR1 and CDR2 sequences are LGHNA and YSLEER. The CDR3 is 14 amino acids. The V and J ends lost 0 bases and 8 bases respectively, with 13 bases between them. CDR3 DNA sequence: TGCGCCAGCAGCCAAGATGTATCAGGGTTGGGCTACACCTTC. Its protein product is CASSQDVSGLGYTF.

The chain couples TRBV2 to TRBJ1-3; no definite D call. V was trimmed by 1 base and J by 0 bases, leaving 7 bases between them. CDR3 size: 15 residues. CDR1 and CDR2 (germline): SNHLY, FYNNEI. CDR3 sequence reads: CASSEVRSSGNTIYF. DNA for the CDR3: TGTGCCAGCAGTGAAGTCCGCAGCTCTGGAAACACCATATATTTT.

The genes are TRBV6-6 and TRBJ1-2; possible D gene TRBD1, 6 bases. This CDR3 contains 12 residues. Germline V gene data show CDR1 as MNHNY and CDR2 as SVGAGI (reference sequence). The germline V and J ends were trimmed by 7 bases and 8 bases, with 14 bases remaining between them. The CDR3: CASKEGGLGYTF. CDR3 sequence (DNA): TGTGCCAGCAAGGAGGGGGGGCTCGGCTACACCTTC.

J is TRBJ1-1 and V is TRBV6-6; TRBD1 agrees at 9 bases. With V trimmed by 7 bases and J by 3 bases, 6 bases remained unmatched. This CDR3 is 14 amino acids long. Germline CDR1 MNHNY, CDR2 SVGAGI (reference sequence). The CDR3 loop reads CASNTQGADTEAFF. The CDR3 DNA reads as TGTGCCAGCAACACACAGGGGGCGGACACTGAAGCTTTCTTT.

The rearrangement links TRBV6-6 to TRBJ1-2, with TRBD1 matching over 7 bases. After removal of 0 bases from V and 8 bases from J, the junction contained 9 bases not matched to a gene. This CDR3 is built from 15 residues. The germline V gene has CDR1 MNHNY and CDR2 SVGAGI (reference sequence). The chain's CDR3 is CASSYSRGTVEGYTF. CDR3 nucleotides: TGTGCCAGCAGTTACTCGAGGGGGACAGTAGAAGGCTACACCTTC.

The chain carries TRBV14 and TRBJ1-1; tentative D call: TRBD1 (5 bases). V was cut by 4 bases and J by 1 base, with 7 bases left in between. Germline loops: CDR1 SGHDN, CDR2 FVKESK. The CDR3 consists of 13 residues. The CDR3 coding sequence is TGTGCCAGCAGCCGGCAGGGGAACACTGAAGCTTTCTTT. Protein: CASSRQGNTEAFF.

The chain recombines TRBV6-2 or TRBV6-3 with TRBJ2-3, with 9 positions matching TRBD2. CDR1 and CDR2 (germline): MNHEY, SVGEGT. Germline trimming cut 6 bases from V and 2 bases from J; bases unmatched to any gene: 6. This CDR3 has 15 amino acids. CDR3 amino acids: CASSQTSGPTDTQYF. CDR3 coding DNA: TGTGCCAGCAGCCAGACTAGCGGACCCACAGATACGCAGTATTTT.

This clone has more than one count but fewer than ten. V is TRBV6-1 and J is TRBJ1-2; maybe TRBD1 (5 bases). This CDR3 has 13 residues. The V and J ends lost 2 bases and 8 bases respectively, with 12 bases between them. The germline gives CDR1 MNHNS, CDR2 SASEGT. The CDR3 bases are TGTGCCAGCAGTGAAACTGGGGCTGCGGGCTACACCTTC. It encodes CASSETGAAGYTF.

CDR3 amino acids: CASSTGTSSNTGELFF. The CDR3 region has the DNA TGCGCCAGCAGTACCGGGACTAGCTCGAACACCGGGGAGCTGTTTTTT. The chain joins TRBV5-1 to TRBJ2-2; 9 bases align to TRBD2. Germline V lookup: CDR1 SGHRS, CDR2 YFSETQ. V lost 5 bases and J lost 0; bases outside the gene matches: 5. The CDR3 length is 16 residues.

CDR3 DNA: TGTGCCAGCAGCGCTATGACCGGGACTAGCGATGGAAAGCCCTACGAGCAGTACGTC. Its protein product is CASSAMTGTSDGKPYEQYV. This chain links TRBV7-2 with TRBJ2-7, with TRBD2 matching over 10 bases. CDR1 is SGHTA, CDR2 FQGNSA, per germline. V shed 5 bases and J 2 bases; nucleotides not matched to a gene: 18. This CDR3 comprises 19 residues.

The chain has TRBV6-5 and TRBJ1-1, with D unresolved. V was clipped by 2 bases and J by 3 bases, with 7 bases between them. Per the germline V gene, CDR1 is MNHEY and CDR2 is SVGAGI. This CDR3 region has 13 residues. For the CDR3, the DNA is TGTGCCAGCAGTTACGAGGTAGACACTGAAGCTTTCTTT. Protein sequence: CASSYEVDTEAFF.

This rearrangement joins TRBV28 to TRBJ1-5; tentative D call: TRBD1 (6 bases). V was trimmed by 7 bases and J by 6 bases, leaving 28 bases between them. Germline CDR1 and CDR2: MDHEN and SYDVKM. CDR3 size: 18 residues. CDR3 amino acids: CASTLGSLQGDFRQPQHF. CDR3 nucleotide sequence: TGTGCCAGCACCCTCGGGTCTTTACAGGGAGATTTTCGTCAGCCCCAGCATTTT. The full variable domain, its missing parts supplied by reference TRBV28 and TRBJ1-5, is DVKVTQSSRYLVKRTGEKVFLECVQDMDHENMFWYRQDPGLGLRLIYFSYDVKMKEKGDIPEGYSVSREKKERFSLILESASTNQTSMYLCASTLGSLQGDFRQPQHFGDGTRLSIL.

V gene TRBV18 combines with J gene TRBJ1-2; D unresolved. Trimming stripped 3 bases from V and 7 bases from J, with 18 bases between. The germline CDR1 and CDR2 sequences are KGHSH and LQKENI. This CDR3 has 15 residues. CDR3 protein: CASSPSGRRSGGYTF. The CDR3 nucleotides read TGTGCCAGCTCACCGTCGGGTCGGAGAAGCGGTGGCTACACCTTC.

The chain recombines TRBV11-2 with TRBJ2-5; tentatively, D is TRBD2 (7 bases). There are 15 residues in the CDR3. V lost 5 bases and J lost 5, with 18 bases in between. CDR1 and CDR2 (germline): SGHAT, FQNNGV. CDR3 sequence reads: CASSPKGGARETQYF. CDR3 DNA: TGTGCCAGCAGCCCTAAGGGGGGGGCCCGGGAGACCCAGTACTTC.

This clone was recorded only once. The V gene is TRBV6-2 or TRBV6-3, the J gene TRBJ2-5, with unresolved D. V gave up 4 bases and J gave up 2 bases, with 5 bases separating them. The germline gives CDR1 MNHEY, CDR2 SVGEGT. The CDR3 runs to 12 residues. The CDR3 protein is CASSSGQETQYF. The CDR3 coding sequence is TGTGCCAGCAGTTCGGGTCAAGAGACCCAGTACTTC.

The chain employs TRBV4-2 and TRBJ2-1; TRBD2 agrees at 8 bases. With 0 bases clipped from V and 4 bases from J, the junction kept 8 bases outside the gene matches. Germline values: CDR1 LGHNA, CDR2 YNFKEQ. This CDR3 has 17 residues. For the CDR3, the DNA is TGTGCCAGCAGCCAAGAGCCACTCGGCGGGGGGTACAATGAGCAGTTCTTC. Translated: CASSQEPLGGGYNEQFF.